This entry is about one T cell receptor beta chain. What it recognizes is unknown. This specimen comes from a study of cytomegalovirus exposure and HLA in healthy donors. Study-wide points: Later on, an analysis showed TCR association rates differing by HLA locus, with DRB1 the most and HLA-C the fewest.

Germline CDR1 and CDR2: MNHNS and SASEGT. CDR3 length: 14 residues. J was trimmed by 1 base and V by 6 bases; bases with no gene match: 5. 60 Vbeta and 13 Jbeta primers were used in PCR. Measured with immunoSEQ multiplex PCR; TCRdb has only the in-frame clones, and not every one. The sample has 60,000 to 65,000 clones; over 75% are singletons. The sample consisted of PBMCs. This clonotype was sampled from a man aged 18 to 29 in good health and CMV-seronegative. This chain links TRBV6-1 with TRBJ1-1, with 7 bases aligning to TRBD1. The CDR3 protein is CASRGTVRNTEAFF. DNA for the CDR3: TGTGCCAGCAGGGGGACAGTCAGGAACACTGAAGCTTTCTTT.